This passage covers 14 T cell receptor beta chains from one sample sequenced in a study of blood T cell repertoires in COVID-19. Method: immunoSEQ multiplex PCR; TCRdb's copy keeps in-frame clones and lacks some. This table has 120,000 or so clones, about 85% appearing once. Sequenced sample: peripheral blood. The receptors were sampled from an elderly man with active or convalescent COVID-19.

The chain joins TRBV2 to TRBJ1-2, with 9 nucleotides matching TRBD1. J was trimmed by 6 bases and V by 6 bases; bases with no gene match: 5. The germline V gene encodes CDR1 SNHLY and CDR2 FYNNEI. The CDR3 contains 13 residues. The CDR3 spells CASRDRDRDGYTF. For the CDR3, the DNA is TGTGCCAGCAGGGACCGGGACAGGGATGGCTACACCTTC.

The chain recombines TRBV7-8 with TRBJ2-1; D possibly corresponds to TRBD2 (5 bases). V was clipped by 5 bases and J by 8 bases, with 16 bases between them. Germline V CDR1 and CDR2: SGHVS, FQNEAQ. This CDR3 is built from 14 residues. CDR3 DNA sequence: TGTGCCAGCAGCACAGCCTGGGGTAGCGATGAGCAGTTCTTC. Encoded protein: CASSTAWGSDEQFF.

V usage is TRBV24-1 and J usage is TRBJ2-1; 10 bases are a match to TRBD2. This CDR3 spans 17 amino acids. Germline V lookup: CDR1 KGHDR, CDR2 SFDVKD. V shed 4 bases, J shed 3 bases, and the junction held 8 bases outside the gene matches. In DNA, the CDR3 is TGTGCCACCAGTGACCCCTCTAGCGGGGGCCGCTACAATGAGCAGTTCTTC. Residues: CATSDPSSGGRYNEQFF.

CDR3 DNA: TGTGCCAGCAGCGCATCCGGGACAGGGCACGAAGCTTTCTTT. Translation gives CASSASGTGHEAFF. This chain links TRBV9 with TRBJ1-1; 9 bases line up with TRBD1. Looked up from germline, CDR1 is SGDLS and CDR2 is YYNGEE. The length of the CDR3 is 14 residues. The ends lost 3 bases at V and 8 bases at J; junction bases unmatched: 8.

In this sample, this clone turned up once. The chain employs TRBV2 and TRBJ1-5; 7 nucleotides align to TRBD1. The CDR3 is 13 residues long. Losses at the gene ends were 8 bases for V and 3 bases for J; bases not matched to a gene: 4. Per germline, CDR1 SNHLY and CDR2 FYNNEI. The DNA of the CDR3 is TGTGCCAGCGGGGGACAGCTCAATCAGCCCCAGCATTTT. It is translated as CASGGQLNQPQHF.

The V gene is TRBV7-9, the J gene TRBJ1-6; the match to TRBD1 covers 7 bases. Germline lookup yields CDR1 SEHNR and CDR2 FQNEAQ (reference sequence). This CDR3 is built from 19 residues. The J segment lost 0 bases and the V segment lost 4 bases, leaving 12 bases of the junction unmatched. DNA of the CDR3: TGTGCCAGCAGCTCCGATCGGACAGGCAGGAGCTCCTATAATTCACCCCTCCACTTT. It yields the protein CASSSDRTGRSSYNSPLHF.

The chain is built from TRBV7-3 and TRBJ2-3, with 14 bases identical to TRBD2. J lost 0 bases, V lost 0 bases, and 2 bases had no gene match. This CDR3 region has 18 residues. Germline V gene lookup returns CDR1 SGHTA and CDR2 FQGTGA. The CDR3 here is CASSLTGTSGSSTDTQYF. DNA of the CDR3: TGTGCCAGCAGCTTAACCGGGACTAGCGGGAGTAGCACAGATACGCAGTATTTT.

This chain links TRBV30 with TRBJ1-4; D unclear. Trimming stripped 4 bases from V and 5 bases from J, with 14 bases between. The germline V gene has CDR1 GTSNPN and CDR2 SVGIG (reference sequence). There are 14 residues in the CDR3. Written as DNA, the CDR3 is TGTGCCTGGAACCCGGGAGTGGAAAATGAAAAACTGTTTTTT. This gives the protein CAWNPGVENEKLFF.

This clone was seen a few times. The rearrangement uses TRBV28 and TRBJ2-1; D is undetermined. CDR3 length: 12 amino acids. CDR1 is MDHEN, CDR2 SYDVKM, per germline. V lost 5 bases, J lost 10 bases, and 12 bases lay in between. The CDR3 reads CASSPPFLEQFF. The CDR3 DNA reads as TGTGCCAGCAGTCCCCCTTTTTTGGAGCAGTTCTTC. The variable domain in full, completed from reference TRBV28 and TRBJ2-1, reads DVKVTQSSRYLVKRTGEKVFLECVQDMDHENMFWYRQDPGLGLRLIYFSYDVKMKEKGDIPEGYSVSREKKERFSLILESASTNQTSMYLCASSPPFLEQFFGPGTRLTVL.

The chain has TRBV5-4 and TRBJ2-3, with 8 bases fitting TRBD2. The length of the CDR3 is 16 residues. Trimming took 0 bases from V and 1 from J; bases not matched to a gene: 4. Germline CDR1 reads SGHNT; CDR2 reads YYREEE (reference sequence). The CDR3 DNA sequence: TGTGCCAGCAGCTTGGCGGTAGCGGGGCGCACAGATACGCAGTATTTT. Translating gives CASSLAVAGRTDTQYF.

The chain recombines TRBV6-4 with TRBJ2-3, with 8 bases aligning to TRBD2. CDR1 is MRHNA and CDR2 is SNTAGT in the germline V gene. J lost 1 base, V lost 5 bases, and 5 bases had no gene match. The length of the CDR3 is 15 residues. The CDR3 coding sequence is TGTGCCAGCAGTTACAGCGGGAGTGGCACAGATACGCAGTATTTT. It specifies CASSYSGSGTDTQYF.

The chain joins TRBV5-1 to TRBJ1-5; no firm D call. Per germline, CDR1 SGHRS and CDR2 YFSETQ. The germline V and J ends were trimmed by 0 bases and 7 bases, with 8 bases remaining between them. This CDR3 is 13 amino acids long. The CDR3 coding sequence is TGCGCCAGCAGCTTGGGGGTGGGCCAGCCCCAGCATTTT. Its protein product is CASSLGVGQPQHF.

With regard to this clone: Other nucleotide sequences from this sample produce the same CDR3. The J gene is TRBJ1-1, the V gene TRBV29-1; D might be TRBD1 (5 bases). CDR1 and CDR2 (germline): SQVTM, ANQGSEA. V shed 7 bases and J shed 1 base, with 10 bases lying between them. This CDR3 contains 12 residues. The CDR3 loop is CSAGGRNTEAFF. For the CDR3, the DNA is TGCAGCGCCGGGGGTAGGAACACTGAAGCTTTCTTT.

The rearrangement uses TRBV6-1 and TRBJ1-2, with D hard to call. Trimming pared 2 bases from V and 0 bases from J, leaving 13 bases between. The CDR3 is made up of 16 amino acids. Germline V gives CDR1 MNHNS, CDR2 SASEGT. The CDR3, as DNA: TGTGCCAGCAGTGAATTGATGGGGAGGGCTAACTATGGCTACACCTTC. Protein product: CASSELMGRANYGYTF.